A single T cell receptor beta chain is shown here with its context. CDR1 is SGHAT, CDR2 FQNNGV, per germline. Trimming took 5 bases from V and 9 from J, leaving 11 bases between them. This CDR3 has 12 amino acids. This sample stems from a study of T cell responses to AZD1222 COVID-19 vaccine. Profiled with immunoSEQ multiplex PCR; TCRdb holds only in-frame clones, not every one. In the table there are some 150,000 clones, more than 90% of which are singletons. The TCR sequence derives from an adult who received the AZD1222 COVID-19 vaccine. This specimen was peripheral blood, taken 28 days after the second AZD1222 dose. V and J are TRBV11-2 and TRBJ2-1, with a possible D match to TRBD2 (6 bases). For the CDR3, the DNA is TGTGCCAGCAGCCAGTCGGGAGCTGAGCAGTTCTTC. This gives the protein CASSQSGAEQFF.